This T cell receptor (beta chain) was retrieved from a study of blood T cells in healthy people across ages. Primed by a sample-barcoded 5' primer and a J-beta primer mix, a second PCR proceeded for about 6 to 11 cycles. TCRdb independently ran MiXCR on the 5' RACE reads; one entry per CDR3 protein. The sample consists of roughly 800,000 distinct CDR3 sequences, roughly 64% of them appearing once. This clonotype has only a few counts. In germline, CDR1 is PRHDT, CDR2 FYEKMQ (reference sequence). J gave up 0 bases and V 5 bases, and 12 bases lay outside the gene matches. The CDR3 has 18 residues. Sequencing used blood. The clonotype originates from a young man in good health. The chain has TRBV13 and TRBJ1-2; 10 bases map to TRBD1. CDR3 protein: CASSLHGDRGPSNYGYTF. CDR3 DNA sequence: TGTGCCAGCAGCCTTCACGGGGACAGGGGACCTTCTAACTATGGCTACACCTTC.